What follows are 20 T cell receptor beta chains derived from one specimen sequenced in a study of blood T cell repertoires in COVID-19. Here immunoSEQ multiplex PCR was the method, and the copy in TCRdb shows in-frame clones only, minus some. Among more than 150,000 clones listed, about 88% were seen once. Specimen: peripheral blood. The receptors shown here come from a man younger than 35 with acute or convalescent COVID-19.

The chain combines TRBV9 with TRBJ2-1; the D is unclear. Germline CDR1 SGDLS, CDR2 YYNGEE. The CDR3 runs to 14 residues. V was cut by 0 bases and J by 4 bases, with 8 bases left in between. The CDR3 DNA sequence: TGTGCCAGCAGCGTAGTAGGAGATTACAATGAGCAGTTCTTC. Translated: CASSVVGDYNEQFF. The complete variable domain, with remaining parts taken from reference TRBV9 and TRBJ2-1, reads DSGVTQTPKHLITATGQRVTLRCSPRSGDLSVYWYQQSLDQGLQFLIQYYNGEERAKGNILERFSAQQFPDLHSELNLSSLELGDSALYFCASSVVGDYNEQFFGPGTRLTVL.

The chain joins TRBV6-5 to TRBJ1-1, with D perhaps matching TRBD1 (5 bases). Germline CDR1 MNHEY, CDR2 SVGAGI. The CDR3 sequence is 13 residues long. With 2 bases removed from V and 5 bases from J, the gap between germline ends came to 9 bases. The CDR3 coding sequence is TGTGCCAGCAGTTACCCTCGGGGGACTGAAGCTTTCTTT. Translated, it gives CASSYPRGTEAFF.

The chain recombines TRBV19 with TRBJ2-3, with D possibly matching TRBD1 (6 bases). The CDR3 has 14 residues. CDR1 is LNHDA and CDR2 is SQIVND in the germline V gene (reference sequence). V was shortened by 4 bases and J by 2 bases, with 10 bases between the two germline ends. CDR3: CASSTGAITDTQYF. The CDR3 nucleotides read TGTGCCAGTAGTACAGGGGCGATCACAGATACGCAGTATTTT.

This clone was detected once. V and J are TRBV7-2 and TRBJ1-2, with D unclear. Germline CDR1 and CDR2: SGHTA and FQGNSA. The V and J ends lost 1 base and 4 bases respectively, with 16 bases between them. This CDR3 spans 16 amino acids. This CDR3 is CASSLEGLGDSYGYTF. The CDR3 DNA reads TGTGCCAGCAGCTTAGAAGGACTCGGGGATTCCTATGGCTACACCTTC.

This clone was picked up a small number of times. The rearrangement links TRBV25-1 to TRBJ1-2, with a weak D call TRBD1 (6 bases). This CDR3 is 13 amino acids long. V was shortened by 5 bases and J by 3 bases, with 10 bases between the two germline ends. Germline V gene data show CDR1 as MGHDK and CDR2 as SYGVNS. DNA for the CDR3: TGTGCCAGCAGTTCACAGGGTTACTATGGCTACACCTTC. Amino acids: CASSSQGYYGYTF.

J is TRBJ1-1 and V is TRBV27; TRBD1 agrees at 8 bases. The V segment lost 3 bases and the J segment 2 bases; nucleotides outside the gene matches: 11. This CDR3 comprises 17 residues. Germline lookup yields CDR1 MNHEY and CDR2 SMNVEV (reference sequence). The CDR3, as DNA: TGTGCCAGCAGTTTTCCAAGGACAGGGTCTTCAAACACTGAAGCTTTCTTT. Translated: CASSFPRTGSSNTEAFF.

The V gene is TRBV6-5, the J gene TRBJ2-6; D might be TRBD2 (6 bases). Trimming removed 7 bases from V and 4 bases from J, with 14 bases in between. Germline V lookup: CDR1 MNHEY, CDR2 SVGAGI. The CDR3 is made up of 15 amino acids. The CDR3 here is CASTPGGYGANVLTF. CDR3 DNA sequence: TGTGCCAGCACCCCAGGAGGGTACGGGGCCAACGTCCTGACTTTC.

The V call is TRBV19, the J call TRBJ1-5; 9 nucleotides align to TRBD1. Per germline, CDR1 LNHDA and CDR2 SQIVND (reference sequence). The CDR3 is 16 amino acids. V gave up 4 bases and J gave up 1 base; unmatched junction bases: 5. As DNA, the CDR3 is TGTGCCAGTAGTACAACAGGGGGCTGGAGCAATCAGCCCCAGCATTTT. This translates into CASSTTGGWSNQPQHF.

This clone was seen just once. The chain couples TRBV5-1 to TRBJ1-2; D is perhaps TRBD1 (5 bases). Trimming left V 0 bases short and J 4 bases short, with 19 bases between. CDR3 size: 17 residues. Germline V CDR1 and CDR2: SGHRS, YFSETQ. CDR3 protein: CASSLVAWGEKFYGYTF. CDR3 coding DNA: TGCGCCAGCAGCTTGGTTGCTTGGGGGGAGAAATTCTATGGCTACACCTTC.

The CDR3 region is CASSYRGYNEQFF. CDR3 DNA sequence: TGTGCCAGCAGTTACAGGGGTTACAATGAGCAGTTCTTC. The V and J genes are TRBV11-2 and TRBJ2-1, with 7 bases lining up with TRBD1. The germline V gene encodes CDR1 SGHAT and CDR2 FQNNGV. The J segment lost 4 bases and the V segment lost 6 bases, leaving 3 bases of the junction unmatched. CDR3 length equals 13 residues.

This rearrangement joins TRBV6-5 to TRBJ1-2; no firm D call. The CDR3 is 14 residues long. The V end lost 2 bases, the J end lost 2 bases, and 9 bases lay between the germline ends. CDR1 and CDR2 (germline): MNHEY, SVGAGI. CDR3 sequence (DNA): TGTGCCAGCAGTTACCTCGGTTTCAACTATGGCTACACCTTC. Protein product: CASSYLGFNYGYTF.

The gene calls are TRBV29-1 and TRBJ2-1, with D tentatively TRBD1 (5 bases). Germline CDR1 reads SQVTM; CDR2 reads ANQGSEA. Trimming took off 2 bases at V and 1 base at J, with 9 bases between the two ends. The CDR3 length is 14 residues. This CDR3 reads CSVERGTSYNEQFF. The DNA for the CDR3 is TGCAGCGTTGAAAGGGGCACATCCTACAATGAGCAGTTCTTC.

This sequence joins TRBV11-2 and TRBJ1-5; 7 positions match TRBD1. After removal of 1 base from V and 7 bases from J, the junction contained 1 base not matched to a gene. Germline V CDR1 and CDR2: SGHAT, FQNNGV. CDR3 length: 13 residues. The CDR3 sequence: CASSLAGGQPQHF. CDR3 DNA: TGTGCCAGCAGCTTAGCAGGGGGACAGCCCCAGCATTTT. The variable domain in full, completed from reference TRBV11-2 and TRBJ1-5, reads EAGVAQSPRYKIIEKRQSVAFWCNPISGHATLYWYQQILGQGPKLLIQFQNNGVVDDSQLPKDRFSAERLKGVDSTLKIQPAKLEDSAVYLCASSLAGGQPQHFGDGTRLSIL.

This clone was seen only once. The chain couples TRBV30 to TRBJ1-2; no reliable D call. Germline loops: CDR1 GTSNPN, CDR2 SVGIG (reference sequence). This CDR3 comprises 16 residues. V lost 0 bases and J lost 2, with 16 bases in between. The CDR3, as DNA: TGTGCCTGGAGTGTATGGGGAGGGCAGAAGAACTATGGCTACACCTTC. Amino acid sequence: CAWSVWGGQKNYGYTF.

The J gene is TRBJ2-3, the V gene TRBV3-1 (or the pseudogene TRBV3-2); 16 bases agree with TRBD2. This CDR3 comprises 17 residues. With 4 bases clipped from V and 8 bases from J, the junction kept 9 bases outside the gene matches. The germline CDR1 and CDR2 sequences are LGHDT and YNNKEL (reference sequence). CDR3 amino acids: CASSPVGTSGGAGTQYF. The CDR3 DNA is TGTGCCAGCAGCCCGGTTGGGACTAGCGGGGGGGCTGGTACGCAGTATTTT.

The rearrangement uses TRBV7-2 and TRBJ1-6; D unresolved. There are 15 residues in the CDR3. Trimming shortened V by 0 bases and J by 8 bases, and 11 bases separated the two germline ends. The germline V gene has CDR1 SGHTA and CDR2 FQGNSA. Here the CDR3 reads CASSLARRLDSPLHF. The CDR3 DNA sequence: TGTGCCAGCAGCTTAGCTCGCAGACTTGATTCACCCCTCCACTTT.

The chain has TRBV28 and TRBJ2-5, with 7 bases lining up with TRBD1. The CDR3 contains 14 residues. In germline, CDR1 is MDHEN, CDR2 SYDVKM. The J segment lost 2 bases and the V segment lost 5 bases, leaving 5 bases of the junction unmatched. As DNA, the CDR3 is TGTGCCAGCAGTCCGGGACAGCAACAAGAGACCCAGTACTTC. This sequence encodes CASSPGQQQETQYF.

The rearrangement uses TRBV28 and TRBJ2-5, with 7 nucleotides matching TRBD2. V gave up 10 bases and J gave up 5 bases; unmatched junction bases: 7. CDR3 length: 12 amino acids. CDR1 and CDR2 from the germline V gene are MDHEN and SYDVKM. The chain's CDR3 is CATGGLDETQYF. The DNA of the CDR3 is TGTGCCACCGGGGGGTTGGACGAGACCCAGTACTTC.

CDR3 region: CASSLRQGSTEAFF. CDR3 sequence (DNA): TGTGCCAGCAGCTTACGACAGGGGTCCACTGAAGCTTTCTTT. The V and J genes are TRBV7-2 and TRBJ1-1, with TRBD1 matching 8 bases. Trimming at V came to 2 bases and at J to 4 bases, leaving 3 bases not matched to a gene. The CDR3 is made up of 14 amino acids. Germline V gene data show CDR1 as SGHTA and CDR2 as FQGNSA.

This clone was found once. The chain employs TRBV15 and TRBJ1-5; D might be TRBD1 (5 bases). In germline, CDR1 is LNHNV, CDR2 YYDKDF (reference sequence). CDR3 length: 15 amino acids. Trimming pared 0 bases from V and 9 bases from J, leaving 15 bases between. The CDR3 DNA reads TGTGCCACCAGCAGAGATAGTTTAGTCGGGGGGCCCCAGCATTTT. Translation gives CATSRDSLVGGPQHF.